This TCR beta chain was identified during a study of identical twins. This clonotype was observed a few times. Its specificity is not known. This CDR3 spans 13 amino acids. Deletions cut 6 bases from V and 1 base from J, with 9 bases between. Healthy Caucasians made up all donors. Findings of the study overall: Out-of-frame alpha sequences common to twins exhibited an excess of low generation probability.

TCRdb reprocessed the 5' RACE reads via MiXCR and lists one record per CDR3 protein. Of 400,000 to 550,000 distinct CDR3 sequences in the sample, about 24% are singletons; the top ten hold about 3%. Separately, the same data were catalogued under a study of T cells expressing NK-cell markers.

The sequenced material came from CD4+ T cells sorted from blood. The receptor was derived from a woman under 30 in good health. The rearrangement uses TRBV12-3 or TRBV12-4 and TRBJ1-1; D unresolved. The CDR3: CASRNPGNTEAFF. The DNA for the CDR3 is TGTGCCAGCAGAAACCCGGGGAACACTGAAGCTTTCTTT.